Listed below are T cell receptor beta chains from one sample, sequenced in a study of CD8 T cells in ankylosing spondylitis. From the 5' RACE reads, TCRdb called clonotypes with MiXCR, one entry per CDR3 protein. The sample has approximately 300,000 distinct CDR3 sequences; around 8% are singletons. Sample: blood, either unsorted or a sorted T cell fraction (not recorded which). These receptors originate from a male donor with ankylosing spondylitis. Each CDR3 is given with its conserved first and last residue. D genes are given only for firm matches. Rows give clone size only sometimes, using once, few, many, or a class for an expanded clone.

j_call	v_call	clone_size	d_call	cdr3_aa	cdr3_nt
TRBJ2-7	TRBV6-2/TRBV6-3	.	TRBD2	CASSPALAGYEQYF	TGTGCCAGCAGCCCAGCACTAGCGGGATACGAGCAGTACTTC
TRBJ1-4	TRBV2	.	.	CASRQGSTNEKLFF	TGTGCCAGCAGACAGGGTTCGACTAATGAAAAACTGTTTTTT
TRBJ2-1	TRBV5-1	many	.	CASSLAAIAEPYNEQFF	TGCGCCAGCAGCTTGGCCGCGATAGCGGAACCGTACAATGAGCAGTTCTTC
TRBJ2-1	TRBV5-1	few	TRBD2	CASSLVGLANNEQFF	TGCGCCAGCAGCTTGGTTGGACTAGCGAACAATGAGCAGTTCTTC
TRBJ2-3	TRBV20-1	few	TRBD1	CSATKTGITDTQYF	TGCAGTGCTACGAAGACAGGGATCACAGATACGCAGTATTTT
TRBJ2-2	TRBV9	.	.	CASSVDGNPSSTGELFF	TGTGCCAGCAGCGTAGATGGGAACCCTAGTAGCACCGGGGAGCTGTTTTTT
TRBJ2-3	TRBV4-1	.	TRBD2	CASSQPTGTSGRTDTQYF	TGCGCCAGCAGCCAACCCACCGGGACTAGCGGGAGGACAGATACGCAGTATTTT
TRBJ1-6	TRBV6-5	.	.	CASSYTGTFNSPLHF	TGTGCCAGCAGTTATACCGGGACCTTTAATTCACCCCTCCACTTT
TRBJ1-1	TRBV20-1	few	.	CRAVRTGPNTEAFF	TGCAGGGCCGTGAGAACGGGGCCGAACACTGAAGCTTTCTTT
TRBJ2-1	TRBV7-2	.	TRBD2	CASAEERDSYEQFF	TGTGCCAGCGCCGAGGAGCGGGATAGTTATGAGCAGTTCTTC
TRBJ2-5	TRBV28	many	.	CATSRSGVQETQYF	TGTGCCACTTCCAGGAGCGGAGTCCAAGAGACCCAGTACTTC
TRBJ2-7	TRBV9	many	.	CASSVEGSSYEQYF	TGTGCCAGCAGCGTAGAAGGTAGCAGCTACGAGCAGTACTTC
TRBJ1-1	TRBV7-6	.	TRBD1	CASSTLAPQGRNTEAFF	TGTGCCAGCAGCACTCTCGCCCCACAGGGGCGGAACACTGAAGCTTTCTTT
TRBJ1-1	TRBV20-1	.	.	CSARIDGGGEAFF	TGCAGTGCTAGAATAGACGGCGGCGGTGAAGCTTTCTTT
TRBJ1-5	TRBV20-1	.	TRBD1	CSAGTGGFNQPQHF	TGCAGTGCTGGGACAGGGGGCTTCAATCAGCCCCAGCATTTT
TRBJ2-7	TRBV25-1	many	.	CASRNRVTPYEQYF	TGTGCCAGCAGAAACAGGGTAACTCCCTACGAGCAGTACTTC
TRBJ2-2	TRBV7-8	few	.	CASSLLRGTGELFF	TGTGCCAGCAGCTTACTACGCGGCACCGGGGAGCTGTTTTTT
TRBJ2-7	TRBV20-1	few	.	CSARGDPRAEPLEQYF	TGCAGTGCTAGGGGCGATCCCCGAGCGGAACCCCTCGAGCAGTACTTC
TRBJ2-2	TRBV29-1	many	.	CSVRQTGGELFF	TGCAGCGTTCGGCAAACCGGCGGGGAGCTGTTTTTT
TRBJ2-7	TRBV14	few	.	CASSHPDRNYEQYF	TGTGCCAGCAGCCATCCGGACAGAAACTACGAGCAGTACTTC
TRBJ2-7	TRBV7-9	few	.	CASSASSGVYEQYF	TGTGCCAGCAGCGCCTCCTCGGGGGTTTACGAGCAGTACTTC
TRBJ2-7	TRBV7-2	.	.	CASSLAWGRSYEQYF	TGTGCCAGCAGCTTAGCTTGGGGGCGCAGCTACGAGCAGTACTTC
TRBJ2-1	TRBV4-2	.	TRBD2	CASSQGPAGVYNEQFF	TGTGCCAGCAGCCAAGGGCCCGCGGGAGTCTACAATGAGCAGTTCTTC
TRBJ1-1	TRBV9	many	.	CASSVGVGTEAFF	TGTGCCAGCAGCGTCGGGGTTGGCACTGAAGCTTTCTTT
TRBJ2-5	TRBV7-2	few	.	CASSSNTYQETQYF	TGTGCCAGCAGCTCCAATACGTACCAAGAGACCCAGTACTTC
TRBJ2-1	TRBV10-2	many	TRBD2	CATLPGTSEYNEQFF	TGCGCCACCCTACCGGGGACTAGCGAATACAATGAGCAGTTCTTC
TRBJ1-3	TRBV4-2	many	.	CASSQDPRRPSGNTIYF	TGTGCCAGCAGCCAAGATCCCCGCAGGCCATCTGGAAACACCATATATTTT
TRBJ2-1	TRBV25-1	few	.	CASSVSPQLYEQFF	TGTGCCAGCAGTGTGAGTCCACAGTTGTATGAGCAGTTCTTC
TRBJ2-1	TRBV7-6	.	TRBD1	CASSFDRGGYNEQFF	TGTGCCAGCAGCTTCGACAGGGGGGGATACAATGAGCAGTTCTTC
TRBJ2-3	TRBV4-1	.	.	CASSQGHLGGVGDTQYF	TGCGCCAGCAGCCAAGGTCACCTAGGAGGTGTTGGAGATACGCAGTATTTT
TRBJ1-1	TRBV9	few	.	CASSVGGRDDAFF	TGTGCCAGCAGCGTGGGGGGACGGGATGATGCTTTCTTT
TRBJ2-1	TRBV7-2	few	TRBD1	CASRPRDRGYNEQFF	TGTGCCAGCAGACCCCGGGACAGGGGTTACAATGAGCAGTTCTTC
TRBJ2-1	TRBV5-1	.	TRBD2	CASSPPLLADFNEQFF	TGCGCCAGCAGCCCCCCCTTGCTAGCGGACTTCAATGAGCAGTTCTTC
TRBJ1-3	TRBV6-5	many	.	CASSYSVAGSGNTIYF	TGTGCCAGCAGTTACTCGGTGGCAGGCTCTGGAAACACCATATATTTT
TRBJ2-7	TRBV15	.	.	CATSRVGGGIGHSYEQYF	TGTGCCACCAGCAGAGTGGGGGGAGGAATCGGACACTCCTACGAGCAGTACTTC